These 8 T cell receptor beta chains were sequenced from one sample in a study of T cell repertoires in cytomegalovirus infection (dated by TCRdb to the late 2010s). TCRdb records Illumina HiSeq 1500 as the sequencer. The raw public data were reprocessed by TCRdb itself: fastp quality trimming at Q25, MiXCR clonotype calling, in-frame beta chains only. Each record represents a unique CDR3 protein, reported with the most common genes and DNA among its rows. The sample includes about 680,000 distinct CDR3 sequences, with approximately 24% observed a single time. The ten largest clonotypes hold 6.5% to 10% of the sample. The material sequenced was CD8+ T cells from PBMCs. These receptors were taken from a human donor in good health (CMV status not recorded). Some clones in this sample may be carry-over from other donors' samples.

There are a few counts of this clonotype. The chain carries TRBV7-9 and TRBJ2-1, with 14 bases fitting TRBD2. The CDR3 length is 17 residues. Losses at the gene ends were 5 bases for V and 7 bases for J; bases not matched to a gene: 10. Germline values: CDR1 SEHNR, CDR2 FQNEAQ (reference sequence). The CDR3 sequence is CASSPIPGLAGVNEQFF. DNA for the CDR3: TGTGCCAGCAGCCCGATACCGGGACTAGCGGGGGTTAATGAGCAGTTCTTC.

The CDR3 reads CATSVLILQGTSAGYTF. The CDR3 region has the DNA TGTGCCACCAGCGTCCTCATTCTCCAGGGGACCTCTGCTGGCTACACCTTC. This chain uses TRBV15 with TRBJ1-2; a possible D gene is TRBD1 (6 bases). In germline, CDR1 is LNHNV, CDR2 YYDKDF (reference sequence). Trimming cost V 5 bases and J 7 bases, with 26 bases left between them. The CDR3 is 17 amino acids.

Here the CDR3 reads CASSQESRLSQETQYF. CDR3 nucleotide sequence: TGTGCCAGCAGCCAAGAAAGCAGACTCTCCCAAGAGACCCAGTACTTC. V usage is TRBV14 and J usage is TRBJ2-5; D is unclear. Trimming left V 0 bases short and J 1 base short, with 12 bases between. Germline CDR1 is SGHDN and CDR2 is FVKESK. The CDR3 has 16 residues.

This chain uses TRBV20-1 with TRBJ2-3; D might be TRBD1 (6 bases). The CDR3 consists of 11 residues. With 8 bases removed from V and 9 bases from J, the gap between germline ends came to 15 bases. The germline CDR1 and CDR2 sequences are DFQATT and SNEGSKA (reference sequence). The CDR3 here is CSPRTTGTQYF. Written as DNA, the CDR3 is TGCAGTCCCCGGACCACAGGGACGCAGTATTTT.

This clonotype was recorded many times. The genes are TRBV13 and TRBJ1-6, with 8 bases fitting TRBD1. Looked up from germline, CDR1 is PRHDT and CDR2 is FYEKMQ (reference sequence). V was pared by 5 bases and J by 11 bases, with 11 bases of the junction left unmatched. The CDR3 is made up of 15 amino acids. This CDR3 is CASSTRDRSRAPLHF. For the CDR3, the DNA is TGTGCCAGCAGCACACGGGACAGGAGTAGGGCACCCCTCCACTTT.

This clonotype was counted between two and nine times. The chain is built from TRBV29-1 and TRBJ2-1; 9 bases are shared with TRBD1. The germline CDR1 and CDR2 sequences are SQVTM and ANQGSEA. V lost 3 bases and J lost 7; bases outside the gene matches: 10. The CDR3 has 15 residues. DNA of the CDR3: TGCAGCGTTGATTCTTGGGACAGGGTACCTAATGAGCAGTTCTTC. Protein sequence: CSVDSWDRVPNEQFF.

This clonotype occurred a few times. The DNA of the CDR3 is TGTGCCACCAGTCCGGGACAGGGACGAGAGACCCAGTACTTC. This codes for CATSPGQGRETQYF. The chain combines TRBV24-1 with TRBJ2-5; 9 bases match TRBD1. Germline trimming cut 6 bases from V and 4 bases from J; bases unmatched to any gene: 5. The CDR3 runs 14 residues. Looked up from germline, CDR1 is KGHDR and CDR2 is SFDVKD.

This clonotype was observed many times. The J gene is TRBJ1-2, the V gene TRBV7-8; D gene unclear. Germline CDR1 and CDR2: SGHVS and FQNEAQ. This CDR3 has 14 amino acids. The germline V and J ends were trimmed by 4 bases and 3 bases, with 12 bases remaining between them. The CDR3 coding sequence is TGTGCCAGCAGCTCCAGACAAGGACACTATGGCTACACCTTC. Translated: CASSSRQGHYGYTF.